This T cell receptor (beta chain) is from a study of Graves' ophthalmopathy and Graves' hyperthyroidism. The CDR3 is 15 amino acids. V was clipped by 11 bases and J by 7 bases, with 24 bases between them. Germline loops: CDR1 SEHNR, CDR2 FQNEAQ (reference sequence). The study amplified TCR beta CDR3 regions using RNA transcripts. HTBI-primed first-round RT-PCR preceded second-round multiplex PCR. MiXCR was run by TCRdb on the multiplex PCR reads, yielding one entry per CDR3 protein. Here the sample spans around 660,000 distinct CDR3 sequences, approximately 39% being singletons. The material sequenced was peripheral blood. The sequence was collected from an adult man with Graves' ophthalmopathy. The chain combines TRBV7-9 with TRBJ1-5; D may be TRBD1 (6 bases). CDR3 residues: CAWSPAGARPQPQHF. The CDR3 DNA reads as TGTGCCTGGAGTCCCGCAGGGGCCCGCCCCCAGCCCCAGCATTTT.